Listed below are T cell receptor beta chains from one sample, sequenced in a study of T-cell reconstitution after alpha-beta-depleted transplantation in children. TCRdb reprocessed the PCR reads via MiXCR and lists one record per CDR3 protein. This table holds just over 950,000 distinct CDR3 sequences, 25% to 30% found once. The source material was PBMCs, mostly from graft donor cells, sampled 360 days after TCRalphabeta/CD19-depleted stem cell transplant. Source of these receptors: a boy in the first two years of life who had a stem cell transplant for SCID, so the T cells may come from the graft donor. Each CDR3 is given with its conserved first and last residue. The D gene is left open where the match is weak. Clone size is given for some rows only: seen once, a few or many times, or a class if the clone is expanded.

D gene,clone size,V gene,J gene,CDR3 DNA,CDR3 protein
-,-,TRBV10-3,TRBJ2-3,TGTGCCATCAGCCCGCATGACGCAGATACGCAGTATTTT,CAISPHDADTQYF
-,few,TRBV12-3/TRBV12-4,TRBJ2-1,TGTGCCAGCAGGAAGGAGGTGAGGGAGCAGTTCTTC,CASRKEVREQFF
TRBD1,-,TRBV6-1,TRBJ2-7,TGTGCCAGCAGTCGGGACAGGGGGCGACACGAGCAGTACTTC,CASSRDRGRHEQYF
-,-,TRBV4-3,TRBJ2-3,TGCGCCAGCAGCCAAGCTCTAGTGGATACGCAGTATTTT,CASSQALVDTQYF
TRBD1,-,TRBV12-3/TRBV12-4,TRBJ2-2,TGTGCCAGCAGTTCCCCGGGACAGCTACCCACCGGGGAGCTGTTTTTT,CASSSPGQLPTGELFF
-,-,TRBV3-1,TRBJ2-7,TGTGCCAGCAGCCAGGGACCCCACAGGGATCAGTACTTC,CASSQGPHRDQYF
-,-,TRBV28,TRBJ2-1,TGTGCCAGCAGTTTCGTAGGCAAGGGCTCCTACAATGAGCAGTTCTTC,CASSFVGKGSYNEQFF
TRBD2,few,TRBV27,TRBJ2-1,TGTGCCAGCAGTCACCCTGGGACTAGCGGGGGTAATGAGCAGTTCTTC,CASSHPGTSGGNEQFF
-,few,TRBV15,TRBJ2-1,TGTGCCACCAGCAGAGATGCGAGCGGTAGCTCCTACAATGAGCAGTTCTTC,CATSRDASGSSYNEQFF
-,-,TRBV28,TRBJ1-5,TGTGCCAGCAGTCCAAGGGGTGGAGGGGGGTACCAGCCCCAGCATTTT,CASSPRGGGGYQPQHF
-,few,TRBV12-3/TRBV12-4,TRBJ2-2,TGTGCCAGCAACCTACAAGGGGGTTTGTCCGGGGAGCTGTTTTTT,CASNLQGGLSGELFF
-,-,TRBV29-1,TRBJ1-2,TGCAGCGCTCACAGGTTGTCTAACTATGGCTACACCTTC,CSAHRLSNYGYTF
-,-,TRBV12-3/TRBV12-4,TRBJ1-2,TGTGCCAGCAGTTCAGCCTCGGGGGTTTATGGCTACACCTTC,CASSSASGVYGYTF
TRBD1,few,TRBV30,TRBJ2-7,TGTGCCTGGGGACCGGGACAGGGATCCGGCGAGCAGTACTTC,CAWGPGQGSGEQYF
TRBD1,-,TRBV9,TRBJ2-5,TGTGCCAGCAGCGTCCCGACAGGGGCTCAAGAGACCCAGTACTTC,CASSVPTGAQETQYF
-,-,TRBV27,TRBJ1-1,TGTGCCAGCAGTCCGGGGGGGGCAGGACGCACTGAAGCTTTCTTT,CASSPGGAGRTEAFF
-,-,TRBV6-2/TRBV6-3,TRBJ1-5,TGTGCCAGCAGTCCCCTCCCGGGGCCCCAGCATTTT,CASSPLPGPQHF
-,-,TRBV7-2,TRBJ2-7,TGTGCCAGCAGCAAAGAGGGGGGGTGGTACGAGCAGTACTTC,CASSKEGGWYEQYF
TRBD2,-,TRBV20-1,TRBJ2-1,TGCAGTGCCTGGACTAGCGGGGGGTTTCACAATGAGCAGTTCTTC,CSAWTSGGFHNEQFF
TRBD1,-,TRBV7-8,TRBJ2-3,TGTGCCAGCAGCAAGAGCGGACAGGGGTTCACAGATACGCAGTATTTT,CASSKSGQGFTDTQYF
-,-,TRBV9,TRBJ2-3,TGTGCCAGCAGTAGGGACCCCACAGATACGCAGTATTTT,CASSRDPTDTQYF
-,-,TRBV4-1,TRBJ2-2,TGCGCCAGCAGCCAACATGAGGTTGGGACCGGGGAGCTGTTTTTT,CASSQHEVGTGELFF
-,few,TRBV20-1,TRBJ2-3,TGCAGTGCTAGGGGCCTCGGACCAAGCACAGATACGCAGTATTTT,CSARGLGPSTDTQYF
TRBD1,-,TRBV4-1,TRBJ2-1,TGCGCCAGCAGCCAAACCGGGACAGGGAACAATGAGCAGTTCTTC,CASSQTGTGNNEQFF
-,few,TRBV29-1,TRBJ1-1,TGCAGCGTTGAACCCACAGCCATGAACACTGAAGCTTTCTTT,CSVEPTAMNTEAFF
-,-,TRBV18,TRBJ2-7,TGTGCCAGCTCCCAAGGGTCCGGGGGCTCCTACGAGCAGTACTTC,CASSQGSGGSYEQYF
TRBD1,-,TRBV4-2,TRBJ2-7,TGTGCCAGCAGCCCCGGGACAGGGGGCTGGGGGCAGTACTTC,CASSPGTGGWGQYF
-,-,TRBV29-1,TRBJ1-1,TGCAGCGCCGGCCCGGGCAGGGGCCCTGAAGCTTTCTTT,CSAGPGRGPEAFF